The 25 T cell receptor beta chains below all came from one sample that was sequenced in a study of blood T cell repertoires in COVID-19. Measured with immunoSEQ multiplex PCR; TCRdb has only the in-frame clones, and not every one. The table shows about 190,000 clones, with around 90% occurring only once. Sequencing input: peripheral blood. These receptor sequences come from a man between 60 and 75 years old with active or convalescent COVID-19.

The chain uses TRBV7-9 and TRBJ1-3, with a weak D call TRBD1 (5 bases). V lost 1 base and J lost 0, with 16 bases in between. This CDR3 has 18 residues. The germline CDR1 and CDR2 sequences are SEHNR and FQNEAQ (reference sequence). This CDR3 is CASSLGSTRTLSGNTIYF. CDR3 DNA sequence: TGTGCCAGCAGCTTAGGCTCCACGAGGACACTCTCTGGAAACACCATATATTTT.

CDR3 amino acids: CASSNERGSQETQYF. The CDR3 DNA reads TGTGCCAGCAGCAACGAGCGGGGGAGCCAAGAGACCCAGTACTTC. The genes are TRBV5-4 and TRBJ2-5; 8 nucleotides line up with TRBD2. Losses at the gene ends were 4 bases for V and 1 base for J; bases not matched to a gene: 6. The length of the CDR3 is 15 residues. CDR1 and CDR2 (germline): SGHNT, YYREEE (reference sequence).

The chain combines TRBV5-1 with TRBJ2-7; D remains ambiguous. V gave up 0 bases and J gave up 3 bases, with 7 bases separating them. This CDR3 comprises 13 residues. Per the germline V gene, CDR1 is SGHRS and CDR2 is YFSETQ. The CDR3 DNA is TGCGCCAGCAGCTTGGATAGCCTCTACGAGCAGTACTTC. The encoded protein is CASSLDSLYEQYF.

The chain carries TRBV7-9 and TRBJ2-5, with 12 bases fitting TRBD1. CDR1 is SEHNR, CDR2 FQNEAQ, per germline (reference sequence). This CDR3 comprises 16 residues. V trimming: 3 bases; J trimming: 4 bases; junction bases outside the gene matches: 6. The CDR3 DNA sequence: TGTGCCAGCAGCTTCCCGGGACAGGGGGCAGGAGAGACCCAGTACTTC. It codes for CASSFPGQGAGETQYF.

V is TRBV7-9 and J is TRBJ1-5, with D perhaps TRBD1 (6 bases). This CDR3 is 14 amino acids long. CDR1 is SEHNR and CDR2 is FQNEAQ in the germline V gene (reference sequence). With 7 bases removed from V and 0 bases from J, the gap between germline ends came to 10 bases. The CDR3 sequence is CASTGTNSNQPQHF. The CDR3 nucleotides are TGTGCCAGCACCGGGACAAATAGCAATCAGCCCCAGCATTTT. Supplemented by reference TRBV7-9 and TRBJ1-5, the full variable domain reads DTGVSQNPRHKITKRGQNVTFRCDPISEHNRLYWYRQTLGQGPEFLTYFQNEAQLEKSRLLSDRFSAERPKGSFSTLEIQRTEQGDSAMYLCASTGTNSNQPQHFGDGTRLSIL.

The rearrangement joins TRBV4-2 to TRBJ1-2, with TRBD1 matching 7 bases. The germline gives CDR1 LGHNA, CDR2 YNFKEQ. V lost 3 bases to trimming and J lost 4 bases; unmatched junction nucleotides: 14. The CDR3 contains 17 residues. The CDR3 here is CASSHESATGPLYGYTF. The CDR3 DNA sequence: TGTGCCAGCAGCCACGAATCCGCGACAGGGCCCCTCTATGGCTACACCTTC.

DNA of the CDR3: TGTGCCAGCCGACAGGGGGCTAACTATGGCTACACCTTC. Amino acids: CASRQGANYGYTF. The chain carries TRBV6-5 and TRBJ1-2, with 9 positions matching TRBD1. J gave up 0 bases and V 8 bases, and 1 base lay outside the gene matches. Germline loops: CDR1 MNHEY, CDR2 SVGAGI. The CDR3 consists of 13 residues.

This chain links TRBV6-5 with TRBJ1-2; 7 bases are a match to TRBD1. Germline assignment: CDR1 MNHEY and CDR2 SVGAGI. V lost 10 bases, J lost 3 bases, and 5 bases stayed unmatched. The CDR3 extends over 12 amino acids. CDR3 amino acids: CATAQGDYGYTF. The DNA of the CDR3 is TGTGCCACCGCCCAGGGGGACTATGGCTACACCTTC.

The genes are TRBV19 and TRBJ2-3; 9 bases are shared with TRBD2. The CDR3 is 17 amino acids. V shed 1 base and J 3 bases; nucleotides not matched to a gene: 8. Germline loops: CDR1 LNHDA, CDR2 SQIVND (reference sequence). CDR3 sequence reads: CASSIALGSGGTDTQYF. In DNA, the CDR3 is TGTGCCAGTAGTATAGCCCTGGGTAGCGGGGGTACAGATACGCAGTATTTT.

The rearrangement links TRBV10-1 to TRBJ2-1; TRBD2 aligns across 11 bases. Looked up from germline, CDR1 is WNHNN and CDR2 is SYGVQD (reference sequence). V lost 3 bases and J lost 3; bases outside the gene matches: 4. The CDR3 contains 16 residues. The CDR3 spells CASSDNSGGDYNEQFF. CDR3 DNA: TGCGCCAGCAGTGATAATAGCGGGGGGGACTACAATGAGCAGTTCTTC.

The J gene is TRBJ1-2, the V gene TRBV10-1; D is perhaps TRBD1 (6 bases). Trimming took 3 bases from V and 2 from J, leaving 7 bases between them. CDR3 length: 13 residues. The V gene's germline CDR1 is WNHNN and CDR2 SYGVQD (reference sequence). The DNA for the CDR3 is TGCGCCAGCAGTGAACAGGGAAACTATGGCTACACCTTC. This encodes CASSEQGNYGYTF.

This rearrangement joins TRBV12-5 to TRBJ1-5; 8 bases match TRBD1. Germline V lookup: CDR1 LGHNT, CDR2 FRNRAP. The J segment lost 5 bases and the V segment lost 6 bases, leaving 9 bases of the junction unmatched. The CDR3 is made up of 15 amino acids. The CDR3 loop is CASGPGTGLHQPQHF. DNA of the CDR3: TGTGCTAGTGGCCCCGGGACAGGCCTTCATCAGCCCCAGCATTTT. The full variable domain, with the rest looked up from reference TRBV12-5 and TRBJ1-5, is DARVTQTPRHKVTEMGQEVTMRCQPILGHNTVFWYRQTMMQGLELLAYFRNRAPLDDSGMPKDRFSAEMPDATLATLKIQPSEPRDSAVYFCASGPGTGLHQPQHFGDGTRLSIL.

This clone was found a few times. The chain employs TRBV3-1 (or the pseudogene TRBV3-2) and TRBJ2-1; the match to TRBD1 covers 7 bases. CDR3 length equals 17 residues. The V segment lost 2 bases and the J segment 5 bases; nucleotides outside the gene matches: 12. The germline V gene encodes CDR1 LGHDT and CDR2 YNNKEL (reference sequence). CDR3 sequence (DNA): TGTGCCAGCAGCCAATACACGGGCAGGGGGAGCGACAATGAGCAGTTCTTC. Translation: CASSQYTGRGSDNEQFF.

The chain is built from TRBV2 and TRBJ1-2; D not certain. V lost 2 bases and J 8 bases, leaving 15 bases between the germline ends. This CDR3 comprises 14 residues. Germline V gives CDR1 SNHLY, CDR2 FYNNEI. The DNA for the CDR3 is TGTGCCAGCAGTGAACGGCTGGCGGTCGGGGGCTACACCTTC. This codes for CASSERLAVGGYTF.

The rearrangement links TRBV7-8 to TRBJ2-5; 9 positions match TRBD2. CDR1 and CDR2 (germline): SGHVS, FQNEAQ. There are 13 residues in the CDR3. Unmatched junction bases numbered 2, after V lost 4 bases and J lost 5 bases. The CDR3 reads CASSYGTSETQYF. DNA of the CDR3: TGTGCCAGCAGCTACGGGACTAGCGAGACCCAGTACTTC.

V usage is TRBV6-1 and J usage is TRBJ2-5; 7 bases map to TRBD1. Germline-derived CDR1 and CDR2 are MNHNS and SASEGT. The CDR3 is 15 amino acids. V was pared by 2 bases and J by 2 bases, with 5 bases of the junction left unmatched. Here the CDR3 reads CASSEMRGPQETQYF. The CDR3 DNA reads as TGTGCCAGCAGTGAAATGAGGGGGCCTCAAGAGACCCAGTACTTC.

The chain joins TRBV6-6 to TRBJ2-7, with a possible D match to TRBD1 (5 bases). The V and J ends lost 7 bases and 6 bases respectively, with 16 bases between them. Germline CDR1 reads MNHNY; CDR2 reads SVGAGI (reference sequence). The CDR3 has 13 amino acids. CDR3: CASMLAGTGEQYF. The CDR3 DNA reads TGTGCCAGCATGTTGGCCGGAACAGGCGAGCAGTACTTC.

This chain uses TRBV9 with TRBJ2-7; D is unresolved. This CDR3 has 14 residues. V lost 2 bases, J lost 2 bases, and 11 bases lay in between. The germline V gene has CDR1 SGDLS and CDR2 YYNGEE. This chain's CDR3 is CASSVDSGTYEQYF. CDR3 bases: TGTGCCAGCAGCGTTGACTCCGGAACCTACGAGCAGTACTTC. The full variable domain, completed using reference TRBV9 and TRBJ2-7, is DSGVTQTPKHLITATGQRVTLRCSPRSGDLSVYWYQQSLDQGLQFLIQYYNGEERAKGNILERFSAQQFPDLHSELNLSSLELGDSALYFCASSVDSGTYEQYFGPGTRLTVT.

The chain carries TRBV28 and TRBJ1-1; TRBD1 is a possible D gene (6 bases). The length of the CDR3 is 14 residues. Germline V gene data show CDR1 as MDHEN and CDR2 as SYDVKM. Trimming removed 5 bases from V and 7 bases from J, with 17 bases in between. Here the CDR3 reads CASSLGGAYGEAFF. For the CDR3, the DNA is TGTGCCAGCAGTCTCGGGGGGGCATACGGTGAAGCTTTCTTT.

This clone was picked up one time. The V call is TRBV7-9, the J call TRBJ1-2, with a weak D call TRBD1 (5 bases). Germline V gives CDR1 SEHNR, CDR2 FQNEAQ (reference sequence). The germline V and J ends were trimmed by 2 bases and 7 bases, with 20 bases remaining between them. CDR3 length equals 16 residues. The CDR3 here is CASSLITGGSLGGYTF. The CDR3 DNA follows: TGTGCCAGCAGCTTAATAACCGGGGGGTCGTTGGGTGGCTACACCTTC.

The gene calls are TRBV7-9 and TRBJ1-6; no definite D call. Germline CDR1 and CDR2: SEHNR and FQNEAQ (reference sequence). V was clipped by 1 base and J by 9 bases, with 13 bases between them. The CDR3 spans 15 residues. DNA for the CDR3: TGTGCCAGCAGCTTAGAGGCGGGCGGAATTTCACCCCTCCACTTT. Translating it yields CASSLEAGGISPLHF.

V usage is TRBV5-5 and J usage is TRBJ1-1, with D tentatively TRBD1 (5 bases). The CDR3 has 14 residues. Trimming pared 4 bases from V and 2 bases from J, leaving 12 bases between. Germline V gives CDR1 SGHKS, CDR2 YYEKEE (reference sequence). This CDR3 reads CASSPWGVNTEAFF. CDR3 sequence (DNA): TGTGCCAGCAGCCCGTGGGGGGTTAACACTGAAGCTTTCTTT.

The CDR3, as DNA: TGTGCCACCCGAGGACAGCTCGCGATAAATGAAAAACTGTTTTTT. Its translation: CATRGQLAINEKLFF. V gene TRBV6-5 combines with J gene TRBJ1-4; D possibly corresponds to TRBD1 (6 bases). Germline V gene sequence: CDR1 MNHEY, CDR2 SVGAGI. The CDR3 extends over 15 amino acids. Trimming cost V 10 bases and J 5 bases, with 20 bases left between them.

V usage is TRBV6-5 and J usage is TRBJ1-2, with 7 bases matching TRBD1. This CDR3 is built from 14 residues. The V gene end was trimmed by 5 bases and the J gene end by 1 base; junction bases not matched to a gene: 4. Germline V gene sequence: CDR1 MNHEY, CDR2 SVGAGI. The CDR3 DNA reads as TGTGCCAGCAGTCGGACAGGCCATAACTATGGCTACACCTTC. Its protein is CASSRTGHNYGYTF.

This clone was counted only a few times. V gene TRBV4-1 combines with J gene TRBJ1-4, with D possibly TRBD1 on 6 matching bases. CDR1 MGHRA and CDR2 YSYEKL come from the germline V gene. CDR3 length: 15 residues. Between the trimmed V and J ends, which lost 4 bases and 7 bases, there was a span of 16 bases. CDR3 in amino acids: CASSPSGTPCEKLFF. CDR3 bases: TGCGCCAGCAGCCCGTCCGGGACACCCTGTGAAAAACTGTTTTTT.